This T cell receptor (beta chain) was observed in a study of blood T cell repertoires in COVID-19. Study-level background: The origin of the acute and convalescent COVID-19 samples was the United States, Italy and Spain. Nucleic acid was either cDNA or gDNA, and it came from T cells, B-cell-depleted T cells, or PBMCs.

Per germline, CDR1 SGHNT and CDR2 YYREEE (reference sequence). The CDR3 length is 14 residues. The V end lost 0 bases, the J end lost 1 base, and 5 bases lay between the germline ends. This clone has only a few counts. Per the authors' pipeline: Nucleated cell number was recorded as an estimate derived from reference gene primer amplification. The repertoire was sequenced with immunoSEQ multiplex PCR; TCRdb's copy has only in-frame clones and lacks some. D and trimming come from the DNA, and the V and J calls and clone size come from that table. The sample contains some 110,000 clones, 91% of which appear only once.

The chain joins TRBV5-4 to TRBJ1-5; the D is unclear. This clonotype originated in a human donor in a cohort sampled during active COVID-19. The sequencing sample was made of peripheral blood. The CDR3 DNA is TGTGCCAGCAGCTTGGGGGCGAGCAATCAGCCCCAGCATTTT. This gives the protein CASSLGASNQPQHF.